There are many counts of the clone carrying this T cell receptor (beta chain). None of the patients had undergone any treatment ahead of thyroid surgery. This specimen comes from a study of metastatic and nonmetastatic thyroid tumors. This CDR3 has 11 residues. Germline V gives CDR1 LNHNV, CDR2 YYDKDF (reference sequence). In the source study's methods: Variation in CDR3 across clinicopathological groups served as the basis for constructing a distant-metastasis classifier in papillary thyroid cancer. TCRdb reassembled clones from the PCR reads with MiXCR. For this entry, the V and J calls and clone size follow TCRdb and not the study's own pipeline. Of about 17,000 clones listed, 26% were seen once; the top ten hold roughly 20%.

Material for sequencing was tumor tissue. The chain uses TRBV15 and TRBJ2-3; tentatively, D is TRBD1 (6 bases). The receptor's source is a female donor with papillary thyroid cancer or a benign thyroid nodule (not recorded which). Some clones in this sample may be carry-over from other donors' samples. The DNA of the CDR3 is TGTGGGGGCAGGGGATCGGATACGCAGTATTTT. The encoded protein is CGGRGSDTQYF.